Following are 21 T cell receptor beta chains from one sample sequenced in a study of cytomegalovirus exposure and HLA in healthy donors. The method was immunoSEQ multiplex PCR; TCRdb's version includes in-frame clones alone and lacks a portion of them. The data show 190,000 or so clones, about four fifths seen once. The source material was PBMCs. These receptors were obtained from a young woman in good health and CMV-seropositive.

The chain recombines TRBV11-3 with TRBJ1-1, with TRBD1 matching over 7 bases. The CDR3 consists of 15 residues. J lost 1 base, V lost 5 bases, and 7 bases had no gene match. CDR1 is SGHNT and CDR2 is YENEEA in the germline V gene. As DNA, the CDR3 is TGTGCCAGCAGCCCGGCCGGGACAGAGAACACTGAAGCTTTCTTT. Its translation: CASSPAGTENTEAFF.

The chain links TRBV2 to TRBJ2-7, with 8 nucleotides matching TRBD1. With 9 bases clipped from V and 5 bases from J, the junction kept 9 bases outside the gene matches. Germline V CDR1 and CDR2: SNHLY, FYNNEI. CDR3 length: 13 amino acids. CDR3 loop: CASTTGEVHEQYF. CDR3 nucleotide sequence: TGTGCCAGTACGACAGGGGAAGTGCACGAGCAGTACTTC.

This clone has a handful of counts. This chain links TRBV29-1 with TRBJ2-3; 7 bases agree with TRBD2. After removal of 4 bases from V and 4 bases from J, the junction contained 2 bases not matched to a gene. The CDR3 runs 12 residues. The germline V gene has CDR1 SQVTM and CDR2 ANQGSEA. The CDR3 loop is CSVGGRADTQYF. CDR3 sequence (DNA): TGCAGCGTTGGGGGGAGGGCAGATACGCAGTATTTT.

The rearrangement uses TRBV6-1 and TRBJ2-7, with 7 bases identical to TRBD2. The ends lost 1 base at V and 3 bases at J; junction bases unmatched: 6. Looked up from germline, CDR1 is MNHNS and CDR2 is SASEGT. The length of the CDR3 is 15 residues. The CDR3 nucleotides are TGTGCCAGCAGTGAAGGTCCTAGCGGATACTACGAGCAGTACTTC. Its protein product is CASSEGPSGYYEQYF.

The V and J genes are TRBV11-2 and TRBJ1-2; D is perhaps TRBD1 (5 bases). Germline CDR1 and CDR2: SGHAT and FQNNGV. The CDR3 is 15 amino acids. Deletions cut 1 base from V and 6 bases from J, with 15 bases between. CDR3 sequence: CASSLGQGRRDGYTF. CDR3 bases: TGTGCCAGCAGCTTAGGGCAGGGAAGAAGAGATGGCTACACCTTC.

This clone turned up a few times. The chain has TRBV18 and TRBJ1-2; D gene uncertain. Trimming shortened V by 6 bases and J by 13 bases, and 15 bases separated the two germline ends. The CDR3 spans 11 residues. CDR1 is KGHSH and CDR2 is LQKENI in the germline V gene. The CDR3 protein is CASSAYEDLTF. The CDR3 nucleotides read TGTGCCAGCTCCGCTTACGAGGATCTCACCTTC.

The rearrangement joins TRBV7-8 to TRBJ2-5, with 9 bases fitting TRBD1. V trimming: 4 bases; J trimming: 3 bases; junction bases outside the gene matches: 6. CDR3 length: 15 amino acids. Germline values: CDR1 SGHVS, CDR2 FQNEAQ. The CDR3 reads CASSSYRGQEETQYF. CDR3 nucleotide sequence: TGTGCCAGCAGCTCGTACAGGGGGCAGGAAGAGACCCAGTACTTC.

The gene calls are TRBV5-1 and TRBJ2-7; weak D call: TRBD2 (5 bases). Trimming left V 0 bases short and J 5 bases short, with 18 bases between. The germline CDR1 and CDR2 sequences are SGHRS and YFSETQ. The CDR3 is 16 residues long. The CDR3 nucleotides are TGCGCCAGCAGCTTGGCTCCGGGGAGACGGGGTAACGAGCAGTACTTC. Translation: CASSLAPGRRGNEQYF. The complete variable domain, with remaining parts taken from reference TRBV5-1 and TRBJ2-7, reads KAGVTQTPRYLIKTRGQQVTLSCSPISGHRSVSWYQQTPGQGLQFLFEYFSETQRNKGNFPGRFSGRQFSNSRSEMNVSTLELGDSALYLCASSLAPGRRGNEQYFGPGTRLTVT.

The chain joins TRBV5-1 to TRBJ1-1, with D perhaps matching TRBD1 (6 bases). The CDR3 is 16 residues long. CDR1 is SGHRS, CDR2 YFSETQ, per germline. The V and J ends lost 2 bases and 1 base respectively, with 15 bases between them. This CDR3 is CASSFLGAARNTEAFF. The CDR3 DNA reads TGCGCCAGCAGCTTTTTGGGGGCGGCGAGGAACACTGAAGCTTTCTTT. Full variable domain (remainder filled in from reference TRBV5-1 and TRBJ1-1): KAGVTQTPRYLIKTRGQQVTLSCSPISGHRSVSWYQQTPGQGLQFLFEYFSETQRNKGNFPGRFSGRQFSNSRSEMNVSTLELGDSALYLCASSFLGAARNTEAFFGQGTRLTVV.

V is TRBV9 and J is TRBJ2-6; D gene uncertain. There are 14 residues in the CDR3. Germline CDR1 reads SGDLS; CDR2 reads YYNGEE. Deletions cut 4 bases from V and 3 bases from J, with 8 bases between. The DNA of the CDR3 is TGTGCCAGCAGCCCCTACAGTGGGGCCAACGTCCTGACTTTC. Translating it yields CASSPYSGANVLTF. The entire variable domain, with the rest obtained from reference TRBV9 and TRBJ2-6, is as follows: DSGVTQTPKHLITATGQRVTLRCSPRSGDLSVYWYQQSLDQGLQFLIQYYNGEERAKGNILERFSAQQFPDLHSELNLSSLELGDSALYFCASSPYSGANVLTFGAGSRLTVL.

In nucleotides, the CDR3 is TGTGCCAGCAGCGGAGGAAGGTCGGGGGGCGGGATCACAGATACGCAGTATTTT. It translates to CASSGGRSGGGITDTQYF. This chain links TRBV9 with TRBJ2-3; D perhaps matches TRBD2 (7 bases). CDR3 length: 18 amino acids. The germline V and J ends were trimmed by 3 bases and 2 bases, with 22 bases remaining between them. CDR1 and CDR2 (germline): SGDLS, YYNGEE. The complete variable domain, with remaining parts taken from reference TRBV9 and TRBJ2-3, reads DSGVTQTPKHLITATGQRVTLRCSPRSGDLSVYWYQQSLDQGLQFLIQYYNGEERAKGNILERFSAQQFPDLHSELNLSSLELGDSALYFCASSGGRSGGGITDTQYFGPGTRLTVL.

The chain has TRBV2 and TRBJ1-1; no clear D gene. Germline V gives CDR1 SNHLY, CDR2 FYNNEI. The CDR3 covers 14 residues. V was shortened by 8 bases and J by 0 bases, with 13 bases between the two germline ends. CDR3 protein: CASAGVAMNTEAFF. The CDR3 DNA reads as TGTGCCAGCGCCGGAGTCGCCATGAACACTGAAGCTTTCTTT.

The V gene is TRBV9, the J gene TRBJ1-1; possible D gene TRBD1, 6 bases. V shed 4 bases and J shed 3 bases, with 16 bases lying between them. The CDR3 is 15 amino acids. In germline, CDR1 is SGDLS, CDR2 YYNGEE. CDR3 in DNA: TGTGCCAGCAGCTCATCCACAGGGATGGACACTGAAGCTTTCTTT. It specifies CASSSSTGMDTEAFF.

The chain is built from TRBV13 and TRBJ2-6; a weak D match, TRBD2 (5 bases). The CDR3 is 15 residues long. Germline V gene lookup returns CDR1 PRHDT and CDR2 FYEKMQ (reference sequence). V was shortened by 3 bases and J by 0 bases, with 6 bases between the two germline ends. CDR3 DNA sequence: TGTGCCAGCAGCTTCCGGGGCTCTGGGGCCAACGTCCTGACTTTC. Encoded protein: CASSFRGSGANVLTF.

This sequence joins TRBV11-1 and TRBJ2-3; TRBD2 might be the D (5 bases). Trimming took off 1 base at V and 5 bases at J, with 16 bases between the two ends. Germline loops: CDR1 SGHAT, CDR2 FQDESV (reference sequence). CDR3 length: 16 amino acids. Here the CDR3 DNA reads TGTGCCAGCAGCTTAGAAACGGAAGAAGAGGGAGATACGCAGTATTTT. Translation gives CASSLETEEEGDTQYF.

Written as DNA, the CDR3 is TGCAGCGTTGGCGCGGCGGGGAGCTCCTACAATGAGCAGTTCTTC. Protein product: CSVGAAGSSYNEQFF. V is TRBV29-1 and J is TRBJ2-1; possible D gene TRBD2, 6 bases. With 4 bases removed from V and 0 bases from J, the gap between germline ends came to 13 bases. Germline CDR1 reads SQVTM; CDR2 reads ANQGSEA. There are 15 residues in the CDR3.

This chain connects TRBV5-1 to TRBJ1-1; 10 positions match TRBD1. Germline CDR1 SGHRS, CDR2 YFSETQ. The CDR3 consists of 18 residues. Trimming took 3 bases from V and 3 from J; bases not matched to a gene: 14. The CDR3 reads CASSSSPGQGTRYTEAFF. The CDR3 DNA is TGCGCCAGCAGCTCCTCCCCGGGACAGGGGACTCGGTACACTGAAGCTTTCTTT.

J is TRBJ2-7 and V is TRBV15, with a tentative D call TRBD1 (6 bases). CDR1 and CDR2 from the germline V gene are LNHNV and YYDKDF (reference sequence). The CDR3 has 13 amino acids. The germline V and J ends were trimmed by 1 base and 4 bases, with 8 bases remaining between them. CDR3 protein: CATSRGRGYEQYF. The CDR3 DNA reads TGTGCCACCAGCAGAGGAAGGGGGTACGAGCAGTACTTC.

This clone was seen just once. CDR3: CASSVGQRDQPQHF. The CDR3 nucleotides read TGTGCCAGCAGCGTGGGACAGCGCGATCAGCCCCAGCATTTT. The chain combines TRBV5-6 with TRBJ1-5, with 7 nucleotides matching TRBD1. Germline V gene sequence: CDR1 SGHDT, CDR2 YYEEEE. CDR3 length: 14 amino acids. V shed 4 bases and J 5 bases; nucleotides not matched to a gene: 6.

This clone has a single count. The sample carries other DNA sequences with the same CDR3. V is TRBV29-1 and J is TRBJ1-1; D gene unclear. Germline assignment: CDR1 SQVTM and CDR2 ANQGSEA. This CDR3 is 11 amino acids long. Trimming took 8 bases from V and 4 from J, leaving 11 bases between them. The CDR3 bases are TGCAGCACTCCCGGTGGCACTGAAGCTTTCTTT. Amino acids: CSTPGGTEAFF.

This chain joins TRBV11-1 and TRBJ2-7; TRBD1 aligns across 9 bases. The CDR3 contains 13 residues. V shed 9 bases, J shed 3 bases, and the junction held 6 bases outside the gene matches. Germline V gives CDR1 SGHAT, CDR2 FQDESV (reference sequence). CDR3 amino acids: CASMGGQGYEQYF. The CDR3 nucleotides read TGTGCCAGTATGGGGGGACAGGGCTACGAGCAGTACTTC.